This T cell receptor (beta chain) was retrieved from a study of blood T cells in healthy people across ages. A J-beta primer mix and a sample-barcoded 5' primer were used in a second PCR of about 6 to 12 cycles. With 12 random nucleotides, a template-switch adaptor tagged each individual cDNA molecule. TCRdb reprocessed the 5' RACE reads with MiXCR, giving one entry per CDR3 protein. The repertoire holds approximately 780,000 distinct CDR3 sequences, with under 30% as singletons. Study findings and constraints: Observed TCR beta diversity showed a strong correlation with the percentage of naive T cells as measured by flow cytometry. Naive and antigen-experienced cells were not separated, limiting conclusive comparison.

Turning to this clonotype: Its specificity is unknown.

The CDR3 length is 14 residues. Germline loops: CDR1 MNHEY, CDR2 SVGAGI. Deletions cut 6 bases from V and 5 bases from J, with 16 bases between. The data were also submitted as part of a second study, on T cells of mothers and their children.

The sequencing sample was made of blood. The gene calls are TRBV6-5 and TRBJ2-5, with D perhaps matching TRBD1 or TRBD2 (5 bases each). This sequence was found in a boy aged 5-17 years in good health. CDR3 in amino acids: CASRATPGTETQYF. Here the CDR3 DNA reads TGTGCCAGCAGGGCAACACCGGGGACCGAGACCCAGTACTTC.